These 17 T cell receptor beta chains were sequenced from one sample in a study of blood T cell repertoires in COVID-19. Generated by immunoSEQ multiplex PCR, the TCRdb table keeps only in-frame clones and is missing some. The table has 350,000 to 450,000 clones, around 89% seen once. Source material: PBMCs or T cells enriched from blood (not recorded which). The receptors were gathered from a man aged 30 to 39 who had recovered from COVID-19.

V gene TRBV27 combines with J gene TRBJ2-7, with D possibly matching TRBD2 (7 bases). Per the germline V gene, CDR1 is MNHEY and CDR2 is SMNVEV (reference sequence). Trimming left V 10 bases short and J 3 bases short, with 19 bases between. The CDR3 covers 14 residues. CDR3 protein: CAKGGTKEVYEQYF. CDR3 in DNA: TGTGCCAAGGGGGGGACCAAGGAGGTCTACGAGCAGTACTTC.

The CDR3 bases are TGTGCCAGCAGTAGCGAGAAGTACGAGCAGTACTTC. It codes for CASSSEKYEQYF. The chain couples TRBV6-2 or TRBV6-3 to TRBJ2-7; D is unclear. Germline assignment: CDR1 MNHEY and CDR2 SVGEGT. V gave up 5 bases and J gave up 4 bases, with 9 bases separating them. This CDR3 has 12 residues.

This chain uses TRBV12-3 or TRBV12-4 with TRBJ1-1, with 12 positions matching TRBD1. This CDR3 spans 13 amino acids. The junction had 7 bases not matched to a gene; V was cut back by 6 bases and J by 11 bases. The CDR3 is CASRGQGAGKAFF. Written as DNA, the CDR3 is TGTGCCAGCAGGGGACAGGGGGCGGGGAAGGCTTTCTTT.

The rearrangement uses TRBV15 and TRBJ2-3, with a tentative D call TRBD2 (6 bases). Germline lookup yields CDR1 LNHNV and CDR2 YYDKDF (reference sequence). The CDR3 is 16 residues long. Trimming shortened V by 2 bases and J by 2 bases, and 14 bases separated the two germline ends. The DNA of the CDR3 is TGTGCCACCAGCAGAAGCCTAGGGGACTCCACAGATACGCAGTATTTT. Residues: CATSRSLGDSTDTQYF.

This clone was detected only a few times. This sequence joins TRBV4-1 and TRBJ2-7; TRBD2 agrees at 8 bases. Unmatched junction bases numbered 7, after V lost 3 bases and J lost 0 bases. Germline CDR1 MGHRA, CDR2 YSYEKL. The CDR3 consists of 16 residues. The CDR3 DNA sequence: TGCGCCAGCAGCCAGGCCACTAGCGGCCTCTCCTACGAGCAGTACTTC. Amino acid sequence: CASSQATSGLSYEQYF.

This chain links TRBV10-3 with TRBJ2-1, with TRBD1 identical over 9 bases. Germline CDR1 and CDR2: ENHRY and SYGVKD. This CDR3 has 15 residues. V lost 6 bases, J lost 5 bases, and 8 bases stayed unmatched. This CDR3 reads CAISKTGQGDNEQFF. CDR3 in DNA: TGTGCCATCAGCAAGACGGGACAGGGAGACAATGAGCAGTTCTTC.

The V call is TRBV18, the J call TRBJ2-1; 13 bases are shared with TRBD2. This CDR3 comprises 15 residues. Unmatched junction bases numbered 6, after V lost 5 bases and J lost 8 bases. CDR1 and CDR2 from the germline V gene are KGHSH and LQKENI. The CDR3 loop is CASSIGTSGNDEQFF. The CDR3 DNA follows: TGTGCCAGCTCAATAGGGACTAGCGGGAACGATGAGCAGTTCTTC. The variable domain in full, completed from reference TRBV18 and TRBJ2-1, reads NAGVMQNPRHLVRRRGQEARLRCSPMKGHSHVYWYRQLPEEGLKFMVYLQKENIIDESGMPKERFSAEFPKEGPSILRIQQVVRGDSAAYFCASSIGTSGNDEQFFGPGTRLTVL.

This clone occurred once. The V and J genes are TRBV14 and TRBJ2-1; 10 bases map to TRBD2. Germline lookup yields CDR1 SGHDN and CDR2 FVKESK. The CDR3 totals 15 residues. V lost 4 bases and J lost 9; bases outside the gene matches: 9. CDR3 sequence: CASSLRVAGGVEQFF. Here the CDR3 DNA reads TGTGCCAGCAGCCTCCGTGTAGCGGGAGGAGTTGAGCAGTTCTTC.

This rearrangement joins TRBV28 to TRBJ2-7, with 10 bases that match TRBD2. V lost 6 bases to trimming and J lost 6 bases; unmatched junction nucleotides: 11. Per the germline V gene, CDR1 is MDHEN and CDR2 is SYDVKM. The CDR3 spans 15 residues. The CDR3: CASSQSGRDSVEQYF. CDR3 DNA: TGTGCCAGCAGCCAGAGCGGGAGGGATTCAGTCGAGCAGTACTTC.

The V and J genes are TRBV14 and TRBJ2-1; 10 bases are a match to TRBD2. In germline, CDR1 is SGHDN, CDR2 FVKESK. V lost 4 bases and J lost 2; bases outside the gene matches: 2. The CDR3 extends over 15 amino acids. The CDR3 sequence is CASSPGLAAYNEQFF. The CDR3 DNA reads as TGTGCCAGCAGCCCAGGACTAGCGGCCTACAATGAGCAGTTCTTC.

This chain joins TRBV7-9 and TRBJ2-7; 12 bases are shared with TRBD1. CDR3 length: 14 residues. Germline values: CDR1 SEHNR, CDR2 FQNEAQ (reference sequence). J was trimmed by 6 bases and V by 5 bases; bases with no gene match: 5. The CDR3 sequence is CASSTRDRGPEQYF. In DNA, the CDR3 is TGTGCCAGCAGCACCCGGGACAGGGGGCCCGAGCAGTACTTC.

The CDR3 DNA follows: TGTGCCAGCAGCATTACCCTCAGGGTTCAAGAGACCCAGTACTTC. The encoded protein is CASSITLRVQETQYF. J is TRBJ2-5 and V is TRBV28; a weak D match, TRBD1 (5 bases). The V end lost 6 bases, the J end lost 2 bases, and 16 bases lay between the germline ends. Germline V CDR1 and CDR2: MDHEN, SYDVKM. This CDR3 region has 15 residues.

The chain links TRBV7-3 to TRBJ2-7; 9 nucleotides align to TRBD1. Germline loops: CDR1 SGHTA, CDR2 FQGTGA. The ends lost 6 bases at V and 1 base at J; junction bases unmatched: 7. There are 15 residues in the CDR3. This CDR3 reads CASRSGQGGSYEQYF. The CDR3 DNA reads TGTGCCAGCAGGTCGGGACAGGGAGGATCCTACGAGCAGTACTTC.

V usage is TRBV12-3 or TRBV12-4 and J usage is TRBJ2-7; TRBD2 is a possible D gene (6 bases). The CDR3 runs 13 residues. V was pared by 5 bases and J by 2 bases, with 10 bases between. CDR3 sequence reads: CASSRDSTYEQYF. The CDR3 DNA reads TGTGCCAGCAGTAGGGACTCAACCTACGAGCAGTACTTC.

This clone came up once. This chain uses TRBV6-1 with TRBJ2-1; 12 bases line up with TRBD2. Unmatched junction bases numbered 6, after V lost 3 bases and J lost 3 bases. This CDR3 spans 17 amino acids. The germline gives CDR1 MNHNS, CDR2 SASEGT. The CDR3 region has the DNA TGTGCCAGCAGTGACTTCACTAGCGGGAGGTTCTACAATGAGCAGTTCTTC. This sequence encodes CASSDFTSGRFYNEQFF.

This clone was detected once. This rearrangement joins TRBV7-6 to TRBJ2-7, with D perhaps TRBD2 (5 bases). Germline V lookup: CDR1 SGHVS, CDR2 FNYEAQ. The CDR3 is 15 amino acids. V lost 5 bases, J lost 6 bases, and 20 bases lay in between. The CDR3 here is CASSPSGSLLGEQYF. Here the CDR3 DNA reads TGTGCCAGCAGCCCCTCGGGGAGTCTCCTTGGCGAGCAGTACTTC.

This clone has only a few counts. The CDR3 loop reads CASSQDITGGNSPLHF. CDR3 in DNA: TGTGCCAGCAGCCAAGATATAACAGGGGGCAATTCACCCCTCCACTTT. The chain recombines TRBV4-2 with TRBJ1-6, with 9 bases aligning to TRBD1. V lost 0 bases, J lost 7 bases, and 4 bases stayed unmatched. The CDR3 loop spans 16 amino acids. Germline CDR1 LGHNA, CDR2 YNFKEQ.